This TCR beta chain is from a study of patients and donors after allogeneic stem cell transplantation. Germline lookup yields CDR1 MGHRA and CDR2 YSYEKL. The length of the CDR3 is 17 residues. The germline V and J ends were trimmed by 2 bases and 0 bases, with 14 bases remaining between them. TCRdb analysed the RT-PCR reads with MiXCR anew, one entry per CDR3 protein. This table holds 150,000 to 250,000 distinct CDR3 sequences, approximately 41% found once. This clonotype was counted only a few times. Sequencing was done on a sample of blood, either unsorted or a sorted T cell fraction (not recorded which). V gene TRBV4-1 combines with J gene TRBJ1-3; D is unresolved. This sequence originates from a human donor who was either an allogeneic HSCT recipient or a stem cell or donor lymphocyte infusion donor (not recorded which). It is not recorded whose cells these are; they may come from a transplant donor. The CDR3: CASSQHELLLSGNTIYF. CDR3 in DNA: TGCGCCAGCAGCCAACATGAGTTACTGCTCTCTGGAAACACCATATATTTT.